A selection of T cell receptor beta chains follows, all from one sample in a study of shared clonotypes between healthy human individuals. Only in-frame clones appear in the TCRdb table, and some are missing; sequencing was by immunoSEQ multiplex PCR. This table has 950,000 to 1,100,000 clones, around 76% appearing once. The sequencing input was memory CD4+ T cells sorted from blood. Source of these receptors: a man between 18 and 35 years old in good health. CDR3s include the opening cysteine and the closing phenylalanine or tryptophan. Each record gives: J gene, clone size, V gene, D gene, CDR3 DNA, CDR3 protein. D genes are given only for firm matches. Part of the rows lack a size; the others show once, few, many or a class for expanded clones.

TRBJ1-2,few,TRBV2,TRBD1,TGTGCCAGCAGTCAGACAGGGACCTATGGCTACACCTTC,CASSQTGTYGYTF
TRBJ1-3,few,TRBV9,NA,TGTGCCAGCAGCGCCTACCCTGGAAACACCATATATTTT,CASSAYPGNTIYF
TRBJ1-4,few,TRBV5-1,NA,TGCGCCAGCAGCTCGGGGAGCTCTAATGAAAAACTGTTTTTT,CASSSGSSNEKLFF
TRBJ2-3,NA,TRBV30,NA,TGTGCCTGGAGTGTACAGGACACCACGCAGTATTTT,CAWSVQDTTQYF
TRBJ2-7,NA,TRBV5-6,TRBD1,TGTGCCAGCAGCTCAATCCAGGGGGCCGGTTCGTACGAGCAGTACTTC,CASSSIQGAGSYEQYF
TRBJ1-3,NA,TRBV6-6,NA,TGTGCCAGCAGTTACGGGCTCTCTGGAAACACCATATATTTT,CASSYGLSGNTIYF
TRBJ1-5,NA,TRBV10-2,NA,TGCGCCAGCAGTGACGGGAGGGGCAATCAGCCCCAGCATTTT,CASSDGRGNQPQHF
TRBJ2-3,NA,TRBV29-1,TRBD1,TGCAGCGTTGAAGAGACAGGGGGCCGCACAGATACGCAGTATTTT,CSVEETGGRTDTQYF
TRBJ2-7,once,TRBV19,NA,TGTGCCAGTAGTATTGACAGGTTCTACGAGCAGTACTTC,CASSIDRFYEQYF
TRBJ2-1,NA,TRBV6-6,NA,TGTGCCAGCGGGGGCTCCTCCTACAATGAGCAGTTCTTC,CASGGSSYNEQFF
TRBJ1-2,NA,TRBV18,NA,TGTGCCAGCTCACCGGTTAACGGGAACTATGGCTACACCTTC,CASSPVNGNYGYTF
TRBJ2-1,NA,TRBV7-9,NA,TGTGCCAGCAGCCCAGGGGACTACAATGAGCAGTTCTTC,CASSPGDYNEQFF
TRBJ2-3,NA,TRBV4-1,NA,TGCGCCAGCAGCAGAGGGTCCGGACCTTTGGGCAGCACAGATACGCAGTATTTT,CASSRGSGPLGSTDTQYF
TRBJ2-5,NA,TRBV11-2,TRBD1,TGTGCCAGCAGCTTGGGACAGGGTGGGTCCGGGGAGACCCAGTACTTC,CASSLGQGGSGETQYF
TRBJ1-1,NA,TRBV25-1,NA,TGTGCCAGCAGCGTCTTAGGGAACACTGAAGCTTTCTTT,CASSVLGNTEAFF
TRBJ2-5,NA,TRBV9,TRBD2,TGTGCCAGCAGCCCGGGACTACCCCCAGAGACCCAGTACTTC,CASSPGLPPETQYF
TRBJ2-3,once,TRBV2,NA,TGTGCCAGCAGTGAAGCGCTTTTCCAGGGGAGCACAGATACGCAGTATTTT,CASSEALFQGSTDTQYF
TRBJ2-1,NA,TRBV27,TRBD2,TGTGCCAGCAGTCCCCGGACTAGCGGGAGAGGGGGGGAGCAGTTCTTC,CASSPRTSGRGGEQFF
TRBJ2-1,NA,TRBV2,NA,TGTGCCAGCAGTGTAGAGAGGAGCTACAATGAGCAGTTCTTC,CASSVERSYNEQFF
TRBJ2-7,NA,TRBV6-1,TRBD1,TGTGCCAGCAGTGAGCGCCGGGACAGGGGGCTCTCCTACGAGCAGTACTTC,CASSERRDRGLSYEQYF
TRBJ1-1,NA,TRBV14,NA,TGTGCCAGCAGCCAGGGTATAAGTCGTACTGAAGCTTTCTTT,CASSQGISRTEAFF
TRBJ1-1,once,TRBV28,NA,TGTGCCAGCAGTTTACTCGGGGAAGCTTTCTTT,CASSLLGEAFF
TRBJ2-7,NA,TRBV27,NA,TGTGCCAGCAGCCTCACAGGGTTCCGCCACGAGCAGTACTTC,CASSLTGFRHEQYF
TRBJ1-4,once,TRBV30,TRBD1,TGTGCCTGGAGTCAAGAAGGGGGCGCGGAAAAACTGTTTTTT,CAWSQEGGAEKLFF
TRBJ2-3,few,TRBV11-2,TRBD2,TGTGCCAGCAGCCTAGCGGGAGCAGATACGCAGTATTTT,CASSLAGADTQYF
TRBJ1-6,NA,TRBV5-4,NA,TGTGCCAGCAGCTTTTTGGGGACTGATTCACCCCTCCACTTT,CASSFLGTDSPLHF
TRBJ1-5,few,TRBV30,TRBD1,TGTGCCTGGAGTCAGGGGGCAAATCAGCCCCAGCATTTT,CAWSQGANQPQHF
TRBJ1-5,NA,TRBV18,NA,TGTGCCAGCTCACCACTCTCTAATCAGCCCCAGCATTTT,CASSPLSNQPQHF
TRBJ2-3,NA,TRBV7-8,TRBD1,TGTGCCAGCAGCGCAAGGGACAGGGGGACATTCACAGATACGCAGTATTTT,CASSARDRGTFTDTQYF
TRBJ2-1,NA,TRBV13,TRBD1,TGTGCCAGCCGAACCCTTCAACACAGGGGGCGTCGTAACGATGAGCAGTTCTTC,CASRTLQHRGRRNDEQFF
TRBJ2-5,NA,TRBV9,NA,TGTGCCAGCAGCGTAGAGACTAGGGCTCGAGAGACCCAGTACTTC,CASSVETRARETQYF
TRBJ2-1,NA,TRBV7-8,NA,TGTGCCAGCAGTCGTTCGGGTAGAAATGAGCAGTTCTTC,CASSRSGRNEQFF
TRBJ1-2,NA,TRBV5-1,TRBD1,TGCGCCAGCAGCTTGGGGGGACAGGGACATGGCTACACCTTC,CASSLGGQGHGYTF
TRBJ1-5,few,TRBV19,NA,TGTGCCAGTAGTTTCTCCGGGGGTGGGGATCAGCCCCAGCATTTT,CASSFSGGGDQPQHF
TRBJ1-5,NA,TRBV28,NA,TGTGCCAGCAGTCACGGGGGACTTGGCAGCAATCAGCCCCAGCATTTT,CASSHGGLGSNQPQHF
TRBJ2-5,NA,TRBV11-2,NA,TGTGCCAGCAGTCGAACGAGGGAGACCCAGTACTTC,CASSRTRETQYF
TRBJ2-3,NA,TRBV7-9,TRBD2,TGTGCCAGCAGCTTAAAAACCGATAGCGGGGGGGAGTATTTT,CASSLKTDSGGEYF
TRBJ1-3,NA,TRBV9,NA,TGTGCCAGCAGCGTAGATTCCGGAAACACCATATATTTT,CASSVDSGNTIYF